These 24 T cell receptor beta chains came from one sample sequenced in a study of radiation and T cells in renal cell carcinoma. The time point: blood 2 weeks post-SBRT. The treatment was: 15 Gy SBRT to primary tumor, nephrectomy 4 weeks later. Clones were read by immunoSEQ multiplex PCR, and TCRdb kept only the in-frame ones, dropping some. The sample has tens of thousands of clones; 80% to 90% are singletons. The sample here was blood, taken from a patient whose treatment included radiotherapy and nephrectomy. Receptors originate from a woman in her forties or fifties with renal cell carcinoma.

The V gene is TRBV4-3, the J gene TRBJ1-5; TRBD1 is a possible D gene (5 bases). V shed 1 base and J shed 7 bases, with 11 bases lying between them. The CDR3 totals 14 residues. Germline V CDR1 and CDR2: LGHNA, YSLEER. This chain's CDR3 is CASSQAGGRQPQHF. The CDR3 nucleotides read TGCGCCAGCAGCCAAGCGGGGGGAAGGCAGCCCCAGCATTTT.

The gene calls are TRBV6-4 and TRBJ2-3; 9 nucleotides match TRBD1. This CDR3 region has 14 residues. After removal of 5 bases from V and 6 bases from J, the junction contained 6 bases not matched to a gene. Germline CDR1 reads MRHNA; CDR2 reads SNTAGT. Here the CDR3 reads CASSRQGGTDTQYF. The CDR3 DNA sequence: TGTGCCAGCAGTCGACAGGGGGGGACGGATACGCAGTATTTT.

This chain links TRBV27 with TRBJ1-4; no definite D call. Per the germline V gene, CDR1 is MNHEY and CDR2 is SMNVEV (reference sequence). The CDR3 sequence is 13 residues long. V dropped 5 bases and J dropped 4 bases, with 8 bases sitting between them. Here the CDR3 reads CASSRSINEKLFF. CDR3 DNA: TGTGCCAGCAGTAGGTCGATTAATGAAAAACTGTTTTTT. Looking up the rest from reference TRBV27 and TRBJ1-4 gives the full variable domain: EAQVTQNPRYLITVTGKKLTVTCSQNMNHEYMSWYRQDPGLGLRQIYYSMNVEVTDKGDVPEGYKVSRKEKRNFPLILESPSPNQTSLYFCASSRSINEKLFFGSGTQLSVL.

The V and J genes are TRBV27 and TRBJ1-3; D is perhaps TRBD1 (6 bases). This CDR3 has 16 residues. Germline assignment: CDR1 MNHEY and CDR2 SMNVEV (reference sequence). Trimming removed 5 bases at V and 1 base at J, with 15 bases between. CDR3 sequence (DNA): TGTGCCAGCAGTCCCCTATGGGGGGCATCTGGAAACACCATATATTTT. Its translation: CASSPLWGASGNTIYF.

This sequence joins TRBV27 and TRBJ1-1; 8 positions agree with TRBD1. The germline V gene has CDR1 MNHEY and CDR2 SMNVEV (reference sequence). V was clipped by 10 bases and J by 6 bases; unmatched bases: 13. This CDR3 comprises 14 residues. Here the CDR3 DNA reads TGTGCCATCTTTATAGACAGGGGAATTGCTGAAGCTTTCTTT. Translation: CAIFIDRGIAEAFF.

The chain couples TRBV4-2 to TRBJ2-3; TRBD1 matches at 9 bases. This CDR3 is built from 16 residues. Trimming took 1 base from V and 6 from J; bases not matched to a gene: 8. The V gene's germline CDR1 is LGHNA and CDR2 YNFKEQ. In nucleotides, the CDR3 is TGTGCCAGCAGCCAAGTCTTACAGGGGGCGCGGGATACGCAGTATTTT. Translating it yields CASSQVLQGARDTQYF.

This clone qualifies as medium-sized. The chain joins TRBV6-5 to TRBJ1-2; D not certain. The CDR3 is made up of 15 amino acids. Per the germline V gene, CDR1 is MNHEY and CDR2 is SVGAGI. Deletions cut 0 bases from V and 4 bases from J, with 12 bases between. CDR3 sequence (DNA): TGTGCCAGCAGTTACTCCGGATTAGGGCCCTATGGCTACACCTTC. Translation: CASSYSGLGPYGYTF.

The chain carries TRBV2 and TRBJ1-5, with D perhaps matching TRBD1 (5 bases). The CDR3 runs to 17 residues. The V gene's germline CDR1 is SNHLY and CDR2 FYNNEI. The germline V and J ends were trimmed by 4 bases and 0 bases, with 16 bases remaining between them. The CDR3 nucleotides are TGTGCCAGCAGTGGGGCGAGGGGTACGTATAGCAATCAGCCCCAGCATTTT. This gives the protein CASSGARGTYSNQPQHF. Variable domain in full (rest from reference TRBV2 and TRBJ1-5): EPEVTQTPSHQVTQMGQEVILRCVPISNHLYFYWYRQILGQKVEFLVSFYNNEISEKSEIFDDQFSVERPDGSNFTLKIRSTKLEDSAMYFCASSGARGTYSNQPQHFGDGTRLSIL.

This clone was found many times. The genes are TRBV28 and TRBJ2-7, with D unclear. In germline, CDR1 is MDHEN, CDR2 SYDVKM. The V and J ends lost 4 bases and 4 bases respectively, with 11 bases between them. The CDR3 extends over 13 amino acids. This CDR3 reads CASSSPTWYEQYF. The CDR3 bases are TGTGCCAGCAGTTCCCCGACTTGGTACGAGCAGTACTTC.

CDR3 DNA sequence: TGTGCCAGCAGCGGGGACAGGGAGGGCAATCAGCCCCAGCATTTT. Its translation: CASSGDREGNQPQHF. The genes are TRBV7-9 and TRBJ1-5, with TRBD1 matching over 9 bases. The CDR3 contains 15 residues. V dropped 5 bases and J dropped 2; count of bases not matched to a gene: 4. Germline-derived CDR1 and CDR2 are SEHNR and FQNEAQ (reference sequence).

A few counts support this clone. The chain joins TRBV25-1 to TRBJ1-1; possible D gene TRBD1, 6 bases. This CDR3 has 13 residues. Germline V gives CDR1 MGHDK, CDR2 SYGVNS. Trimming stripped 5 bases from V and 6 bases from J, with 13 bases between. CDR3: CASSTFRGSEAFF. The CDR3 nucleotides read TGTGCCAGCAGTACGTTCAGGGGTTCTGAAGCTTTCTTT.

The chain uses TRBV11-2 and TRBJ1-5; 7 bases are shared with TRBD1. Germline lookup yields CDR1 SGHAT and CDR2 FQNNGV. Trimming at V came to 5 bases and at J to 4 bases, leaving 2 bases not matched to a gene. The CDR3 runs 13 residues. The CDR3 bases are TGTGCCAGCAGCCGGGACAGAAATCAGCCCCAGCATTTT. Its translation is CASSRDRNQPQHF.

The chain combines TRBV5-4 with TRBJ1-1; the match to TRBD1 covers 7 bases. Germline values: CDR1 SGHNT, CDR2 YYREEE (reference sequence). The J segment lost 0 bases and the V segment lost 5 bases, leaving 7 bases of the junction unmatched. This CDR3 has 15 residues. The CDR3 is CASRWDSSMNTEAFF. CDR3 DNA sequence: TGTGCCAGCAGATGGGACAGCTCCATGAACACTGAAGCTTTCTTT. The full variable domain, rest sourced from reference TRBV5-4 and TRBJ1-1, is ETGVTQSPTHLIKTRGQQVTLRCSSQSGHNTVSWYQQALGQGPQFIFQYYREEENGRGNFPPRFSGLQFPNYSSELNVNALELDDSALYLCASRWDSSMNTEAFFGQGTRLTVV.

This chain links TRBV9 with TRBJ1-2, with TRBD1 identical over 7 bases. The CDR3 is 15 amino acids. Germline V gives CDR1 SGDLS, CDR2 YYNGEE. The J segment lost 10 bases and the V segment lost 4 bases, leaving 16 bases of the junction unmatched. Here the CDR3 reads CASSLRDSLAGDYTF. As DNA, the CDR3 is TGTGCCAGCAGCCTCAGGGACAGTCTAGCGGGAGACTACACCTTC.

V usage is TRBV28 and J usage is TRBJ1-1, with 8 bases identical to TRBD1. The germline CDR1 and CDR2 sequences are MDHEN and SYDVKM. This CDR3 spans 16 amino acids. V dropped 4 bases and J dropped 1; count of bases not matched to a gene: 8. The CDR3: CASSSTGDSANTEAFF. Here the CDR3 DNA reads TGTGCCAGCAGTTCGACAGGGGACAGTGCGAACACTGAAGCTTTCTTT.

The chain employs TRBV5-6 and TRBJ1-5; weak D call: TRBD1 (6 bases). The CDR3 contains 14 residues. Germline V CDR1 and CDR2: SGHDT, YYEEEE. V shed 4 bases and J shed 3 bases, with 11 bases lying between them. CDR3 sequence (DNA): TGTGCCAGCAGCGGGGGCCTACCCAATCAGCCCCAGCATTTT. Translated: CASSGGLPNQPQHF.

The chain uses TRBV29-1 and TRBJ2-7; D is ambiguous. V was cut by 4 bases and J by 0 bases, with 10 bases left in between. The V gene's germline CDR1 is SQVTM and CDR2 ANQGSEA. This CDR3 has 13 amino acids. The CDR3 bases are TGCAGCGTTGGGCCAGACATCTCCTACGAGCAGTACTTC. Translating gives CSVGPDISYEQYF.

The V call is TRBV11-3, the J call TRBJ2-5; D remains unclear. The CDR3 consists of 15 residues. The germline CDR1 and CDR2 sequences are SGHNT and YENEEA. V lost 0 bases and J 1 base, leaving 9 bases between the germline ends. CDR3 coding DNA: TGTGCCAGCAGCTTAGAATACCTTTCCCAAGAGACCCAGTACTTC. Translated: CASSLEYLSQETQYF.

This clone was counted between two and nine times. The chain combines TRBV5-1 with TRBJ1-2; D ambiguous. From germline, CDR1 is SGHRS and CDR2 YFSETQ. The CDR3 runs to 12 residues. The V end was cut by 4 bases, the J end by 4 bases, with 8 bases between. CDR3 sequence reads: CASSPDLYGYTF. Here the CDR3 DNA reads TGCGCCAGCAGCCCGGACCTCTATGGCTACACCTTC.

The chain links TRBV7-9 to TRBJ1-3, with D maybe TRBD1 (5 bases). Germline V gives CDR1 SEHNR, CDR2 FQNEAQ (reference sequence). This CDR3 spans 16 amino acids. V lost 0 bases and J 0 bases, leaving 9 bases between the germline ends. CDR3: CASSLAGVDSGNTIYF. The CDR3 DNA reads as TGTGCCAGCAGCTTAGCGGGGGTTGACTCTGGAAACACCATATATTTT.

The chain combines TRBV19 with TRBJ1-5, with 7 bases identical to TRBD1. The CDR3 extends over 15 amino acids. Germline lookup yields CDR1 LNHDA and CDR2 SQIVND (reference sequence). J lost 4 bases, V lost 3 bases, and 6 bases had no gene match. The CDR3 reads CASSIAGGWNQPQHF. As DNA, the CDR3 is TGTGCCAGTAGTATCGCAGGGGGTTGGAATCAGCCCCAGCATTTT.

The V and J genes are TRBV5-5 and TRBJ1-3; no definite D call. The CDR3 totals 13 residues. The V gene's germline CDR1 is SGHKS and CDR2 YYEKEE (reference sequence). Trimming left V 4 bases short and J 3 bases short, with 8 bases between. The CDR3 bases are TGTGCCAGCAGCCCTGGTGGTGGAAACACCATATATTTT. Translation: CASSPGGGNTIYF.

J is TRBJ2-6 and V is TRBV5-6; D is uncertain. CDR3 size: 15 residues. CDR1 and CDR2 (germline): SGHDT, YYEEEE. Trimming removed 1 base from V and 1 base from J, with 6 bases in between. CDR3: CASSLPASGANVLTF. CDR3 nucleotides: TGTGCCAGCAGCTTGCCAGCTTCTGGGGCCAACGTCCTGACTTTC.

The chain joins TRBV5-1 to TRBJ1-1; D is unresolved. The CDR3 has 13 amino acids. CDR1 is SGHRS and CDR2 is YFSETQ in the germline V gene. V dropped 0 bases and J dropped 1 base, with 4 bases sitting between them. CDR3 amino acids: CASSLDTNTEAFF. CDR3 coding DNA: TGCGCCAGCAGCTTGGACACGAACACTGAAGCTTTCTTT.